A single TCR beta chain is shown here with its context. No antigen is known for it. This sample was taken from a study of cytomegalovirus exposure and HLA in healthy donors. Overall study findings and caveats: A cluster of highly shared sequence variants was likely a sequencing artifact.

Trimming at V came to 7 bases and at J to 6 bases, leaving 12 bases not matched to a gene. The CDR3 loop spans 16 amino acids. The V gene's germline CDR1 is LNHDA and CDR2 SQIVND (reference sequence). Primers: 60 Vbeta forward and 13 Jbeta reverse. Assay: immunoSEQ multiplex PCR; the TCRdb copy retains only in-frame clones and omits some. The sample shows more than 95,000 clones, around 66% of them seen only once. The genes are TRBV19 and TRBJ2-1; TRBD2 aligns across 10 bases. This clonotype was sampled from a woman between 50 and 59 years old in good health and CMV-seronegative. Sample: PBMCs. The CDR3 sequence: CASTRGLAIGSNEQFF. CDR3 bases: TGTGCCAGTACTAGGGGACTAGCGATAGGGAGCAATGAGCAGTTCTTC.